Below are 13 T cell receptor beta chains sequenced from a single sample in a study of naive and memory T cell subsets. TCR cDNA received a 3' ligated oligonucleotide that carried a UMI. The SP2 primer and nested alpha and beta constant region primers amplified ligated cDNA in four rounds. TCRdb called the 5' RACE reads again in MiXCR, with one record for every CDR3 protein. The data show 55,000 to 70,000 distinct CDR3 sequences, with over 6% seen just once and almost 10% held by the top ten. Receptor source: a female donor in good health.

This clonotype was seen repeatedly, ten times or more. This chain uses TRBV6-2 or TRBV6-3 with TRBJ1-5; TRBD1 aligns across 10 bases. V shed 6 bases, J shed 5 bases, and the junction held 4 bases outside the gene matches. Germline lookup yields CDR1 MNHEY and CDR2 SVGEGT. The CDR3 has 14 residues. The CDR3: CASRSGTGDQPQHF. The CDR3 DNA follows: TGTGCCAGCAGATCCGGGACAGGGGATCAGCCCCAGCATTTT.

This clonotype occurred many times. The chain couples TRBV19 to TRBJ1-1; D may be TRBD1 (5 bases). Trimming pared 1 base from V and 0 bases from J, leaving 12 bases between. From germline, CDR1 is LNHDA and CDR2 SQIVND (reference sequence). The CDR3 is 16 residues long. The CDR3 DNA reads TGTGCCAGTAGTATAGTAGACGGGGGGTTGAACACTGAAGCTTTCTTT. Its translation is CASSIVDGGLNTEAFF.

This chain uses TRBV5-1 with TRBJ2-3, with TRBD1 matching over 12 bases. The V and J ends lost 5 bases and 5 bases, in that order; junction bases with no gene match: 3. CDR3 length: 14 residues. The germline gives CDR1 SGHRS, CDR2 YFSETQ. The CDR3 loop reads CASRGQGAIDTQYF. CDR3 nucleotide sequence: TGCGCCAGCAGGGGACAGGGGGCTATAGATACGCAGTATTTT. Based on the CDR3 plus reference TRBV5-1 and TRBJ2-3, the full variable domain is KAGVTQTPRYLIKTRGQQVTLSCSPISGHRSVSWYQQTPGQGLQFLFEYFSETQRNKGNFPGRFSGRQFSNSRSEMNVSTLELGDSALYLCASRGQGAIDTQYFGPGTRLTVL.

This clonotype was picked up a small number of times. The chain has TRBV5-1 and TRBJ1-1, with TRBD1 identical over 9 bases. The length of the CDR3 is 14 residues. The V segment lost 4 bases and the J segment 5 bases; nucleotides outside the gene matches: 6. Germline V gene data show CDR1 as SGHRS and CDR2 as YFSETQ. The CDR3 loop reads CASSGGTGYTEAFF. The CDR3 nucleotides read TGCGCCAGCAGCGGCGGGACAGGGTATACTGAAGCTTTCTTT.

This clonotype was seen at least ten times. V gene TRBV9 combines with J gene TRBJ1-6, with D hard to call. V dropped 0 bases and J dropped 7 bases, with 11 bases sitting between them. Germline-derived CDR1 and CDR2 are SGDLS and YYNGEE. The CDR3 consists of 15 residues. The CDR3 is CASSVEQNLNSPLHF. In DNA form, the CDR3 reads TGTGCCAGCAGCGTAGAACAGAACCTCAATTCACCCCTCCACTTT.

This clonotype was counted only a few times. The chain recombines TRBV5-4 with TRBJ1-1; D remains unclear. Trimming took off 0 bases at V and 0 bases at J, with 15 bases between the two ends. Germline CDR1 SGHNT, CDR2 YYREEE (reference sequence). The CDR3 covers 17 residues. This CDR3 reads CASSLAPGRGVNTEAFF. For the CDR3, the DNA is TGTGCCAGCAGCTTGGCCCCTGGGAGAGGCGTGAACACTGAAGCTTTCTTT.

This clonotype was seen repeatedly, ten times or more. The J gene is TRBJ1-1, the V gene TRBV7-2; D gene unclear. The CDR3 covers 13 residues. Germline CDR1 SGHTA, CDR2 FQGNSA. Trimming took 8 bases from V and 5 from J, leaving 15 bases between them. Here the CDR3 reads CASGPYPVTEAFF. CDR3 DNA sequence: TGTGCCAGCGGCCCGTATCCGGTTACTGAAGCTTTCTTT.

V gene TRBV29-1 combines with J gene TRBJ1-1; no clear D. Germline CDR1 reads SQVTM; CDR2 reads ANQGSEA. This CDR3 is 13 amino acids long. Trimming stripped 4 bases from V and 0 bases from J, with 9 bases between. CDR3 loop: CSVGEGMNTEAFF. CDR3 in DNA: TGCAGCGTTGGGGAGGGAATGAACACTGAAGCTTTCTTT.

Many counts were recorded for this clonotype. The V gene is TRBV20-1, the J gene TRBJ1-1; tentatively, D is TRBD1 (5 bases). The germline V and J ends were trimmed by 4 bases and 0 bases, with 15 bases remaining between them. Germline-derived CDR1 and CDR2 are DFQATT and SNEGSKA (reference sequence). The length of the CDR3 is 15 residues. The CDR3 sequence is CSATSGGGVNTEAFF. DNA of the CDR3: TGCAGTGCTACCTCCGGGGGAGGGGTGAACACTGAAGCTTTCTTT.

This clonotype was detected many times. V is TRBV7-3 and J is TRBJ2-3; 8 bases agree with TRBD2. The CDR3 runs to 15 residues. Germline V gene sequence: CDR1 SGHTA, CDR2 FQGTGA. V lost 4 bases, J lost 2 bases, and 5 bases stayed unmatched. CDR3 loop: CASSSSGLATDTQYF. CDR3 nucleotides: TGTGCCAGCAGCTCCTCAGGACTAGCCACAGATACGCAGTATTTT.

As to this clonotype: A much larger clonotype is one base distant, so this may be a read error. The rearrangement links TRBV6-6 to TRBJ2-3; D is ambiguous. CDR3 length: 11 amino acids. Between the trimmed V and J ends, which lost 6 bases and 6 bases, there was a span of 7 bases. Germline lookup yields CDR1 MNHNY and CDR2 SVGAGI (reference sequence). The CDR3 is CASSPGDTQYF. The CDR3 DNA reads as TGTGCCAGCAGCCCCGGGGATACGCAGTATTTT.

V usage is TRBV28 and J usage is TRBJ2-7; perhaps TRBD2 as D (6 bases). Trimming removed 4 bases from V and 0 bases from J, with 19 bases in between. Germline V gene lookup returns CDR1 MDHEN and CDR2 SYDVKM. CDR3 length: 17 amino acids. CDR3 region: CASSYPARRGASYEQYF. The CDR3 nucleotides read TGTGCCAGCAGTTACCCTGCACGGCGGGGAGCCTCCTACGAGCAGTACTTC.

The sample holds a few counts of this clonotype. The V call is TRBV20-1, the J call TRBJ1-5; D uncertain. Trimming took 3 bases from V and 5 from J, leaving 14 bases between them. Germline lookup yields CDR1 DFQATT and CDR2 SNEGSKA (reference sequence). The CDR3 contains 14 residues. CDR3 in amino acids: CSARPDGDHQPQHF. Written as DNA, the CDR3 is TGCAGTGCTAGGCCGGACGGAGACCATCAGCCCCAGCATTTT.